Many counts were recorded for the clone carrying this T cell receptor beta chain. Its target is unknown. The data belong to a study of T cells in Graves' hyperthyroidism and ophthalmopathy. Whole-study findings and limits: A model of 13 V-J pairs discriminated ophthalmopathy from stable hyperthyroidism.

V lost 6 bases, J lost 7 bases, and 9 bases stayed unmatched. In germline, CDR1 is SNHLY, CDR2 FYNNEI. This CDR3 is built from 15 residues. Template material for amplifying TCR beta CDR3 regions consisted of RNA transcripts. TCR CDR3 regions were first amplified by RT-PCR with HTBI primers. TCRdb reprocessed the multiplex PCR reads via MiXCR and lists one record per CDR3 protein. The sample has fewer than 650,000 distinct CDR3 sequences; 14% are singletons. This receptor was identified in a young woman with Graves' hyperthyroidism that later progressed to Graves' ophthalmopathy. Input material: blood. The chain is built from TRBV2 and TRBJ2-2, with 9 bases lining up with TRBD1. The chain's CDR3 is CASRAHGQGIGELFF. DNA for the CDR3: TGTGCCAGCAGAGCCCACGGACAGGGGATCGGGGAGCTGTTTTTT.